These 7 T cell receptor beta chains originate from one sample sequenced in a study of spatial heterogeneity in lung cancer. Findings and caveats of the study: Counts of expanded intratumoral alpha and beta TCRs tracked tumor mutation counts.

TCRdb recomputed calls from the 5' RACE reads with MiXCR, one row per CDR3 protein. The sample shows approximately 800 distinct CDR3 sequences, around 14% of them seen only once. Their target antigens are unknown. Time point indicated: sample taken at primary tumor resection. This specimen was lung tumor tissue, taken at surgery. These receptors all stem from a male donor with early-stage non-small cell lung cancer.

This clonotype was seen a handful of times. This beta chain was picked up by a library intended for alpha chains and is off target, so its count carries little meaning. The V gene is TRBV4-2, the J gene TRBJ2-5; 8 bases line up with TRBD1. V gave up 6 bases and J gave up 5 bases; unmatched junction bases: 14. There are 16 residues in the CDR3. Germline V gives CDR1 LGHNA, CDR2 YNFKEQ. The DNA for the CDR3 is TGTGCCAGCAGTCGTTTAGCAGGGGGCATTACGGAGACCCAGTACTTC. Amino acid sequence: CASSRLAGGITETQYF.

Concerning this clonotype: The library was built for alpha chains, so this beta chain is an off-target read and its size means little. The gene calls are TRBV29-1 and TRBJ2-5; D is ambiguous. Trimming shortened V by 1 base and J by 4 bases, and 10 bases separated the two germline ends. Germline V CDR1 and CDR2: SQVTM, ANQGSEA. The CDR3 sequence is 13 residues long. DNA for the CDR3: TGCAGCGTTGAAGCTGGGCCCGGAGAGACCCAGTACTTC. It is translated as CSVEAGPGETQYF.

By frequency in the sample, this clonotype is large. Little can be read into the size of this beta chain, an off-target read in a library designed for alpha chains. The chain is built from TRBV28 and TRBJ1-5; 8 bases match TRBD1. Germline CDR1 MDHEN, CDR2 SYDVKM. Losses at the gene ends were 4 bases for V and 6 bases for J; bases not matched to a gene: 5. CDR3 size: 14 residues. CDR3 protein: CASSSGQGGQPQHF. Here the CDR3 DNA reads TGTGCCAGCAGTTCCGGACAGGGTGGTCAGCCCCAGCATTTT.

This clonotype is labeled as medium-sized (0.01 to 0.1%). The library was built for alpha chains, so this beta chain is an off-target read and its size means little. This chain links TRBV28 with TRBJ2-2, with D maybe TRBD1 (6 bases). Germline-derived CDR1 and CDR2 are MDHEN and SYDVKM. This CDR3 has 15 residues. V was cut by 7 bases and J by 4 bases, with 16 bases left in between. The CDR3 DNA reads TGTGCCAGCATCCTACAGGGACCGCGCACCGGGGAGCTGTTTTTT. Translated: CASILQGPRTGELFF.

This clonotype qualifies as medium-sized. In a library made to pick up alpha chains, this beta chain is a stray read with a size that means little. The chain couples TRBV7-2 to TRBJ2-3, with 7 bases that match TRBD2. This CDR3 region has 14 residues. The germline gives CDR1 SGHTA, CDR2 FQGNSA. Losses at the gene ends were 5 bases for V and 6 bases for J; bases not matched to a gene: 8. CDR3 DNA sequence: TGTGCCAGCAGCGCACCTAGCGGATGGGATACGCAGTATTTT. Protein product: CASSAPSGWDTQYF.

By sample fraction, this clonotype is large. This beta chain is off target for a library built for alpha chains, so its abundance means little. The chain uses TRBV10-3 and TRBJ2-7, with TRBD1 matching 7 bases. V lost 4 bases to trimming and J lost 5 bases; unmatched junction nucleotides: 8. The CDR3 totals 14 residues. Germline CDR1 and CDR2: ENHRY and SYGVKD. The CDR3, as DNA: TGTGCCATCAGTGGAAGGGGGCGAGGGGACGAGCAGTACTTC. This sequence encodes CAISGRGRGDEQYF.

This clonotype is categorized as large. The library was built for alpha chains, so this beta chain is an off-target read and its size means little. The J gene is TRBJ2-1, the V gene TRBV7-3; the D is unclear. Germline CDR1 is SGHTA and CDR2 is FQGTGA. The ends were cut back, 3 bases at V and 10 bases at J, with 13 bases in the middle. CDR3 length: 13 amino acids. The DNA for the CDR3 is TGTGCCAGCAGCTTTCTAGGTCCCACCGAGCAGTTCTTC. Translated: CASSFLGPTEQFF.